This T cell receptor (beta chain) was profiled in a study of T cells in Graves' hyperthyroidism and ophthalmopathy. Whole-study results and caveats: Most thyroid clonotypes expanded above 0.001 were also detected in blood. The model identified upcoming ophthalmopathy a median about 6.5 months ahead of onset.

CDR1 PRHDT and CDR2 FYEKMQ come from the germline V gene (reference sequence). Trimming cost V 4 bases and J 6 bases; bases outside gene matches: 5. The CDR3 length is 15 residues. A word on this clonotype: What it binds is unknown.

Amplification of TCR beta CDR3 regions was performed using RNA transcripts as template. Researchers ran a first-round RT-PCR on the TCR CDR3 using the HTBI primer set. TCRdb fed the multiplex PCR reads into MiXCR, producing one record per CDR3 protein. The profile shows about 510,000 distinct CDR3 sequences, around 50% of them singletons. Patients were excluded because of uncontrolled infection, other autoimmune disease, pregnancy or lactation. The clonotype comes from an adult woman with Graves' disease, either hyperthyroidism or ophthalmopathy (not recorded which). The chain links TRBV13 to TRBJ2-2; TRBD1 matches at 10 bases. The sequenced material came from peripheral blood or thyroid tissue (not recorded which). The CDR3 loop is CASSSGTGDAGELFF. The CDR3, as DNA: TGTGCCAGCAGCTCCGGGACAGGGGACGCCGGGGAGCTGTTTTTT.